This T cell receptor beta chain was documented in a study of cytomegalovirus exposure and HLA in healthy donors. TCRdb's copy holds only in-frame clones and misses some; the assay was immunoSEQ multiplex PCR. The profile shows 120,000 or so clones, under 90% of them singletons. CDR1 is SGHKS and CDR2 is YYEKEE in the germline V gene (reference sequence). CDR3 size: 13 residues. Germline trimming cut 5 bases from V and 10 bases from J; bases unmatched to any gene: 11. In regard to this clone: Its target is not known.

Study-wide points: Accounts indicate the classifier identified cytomegalovirus status with strong specificity and sensitivity. Most TCR sequences were rare, but some public TCRs occurred in many donors. Listed as cytomegalovirus-associated were about 160 TCR beta chains.

The TCR originated in a woman in her 30s in good health and CMV-seronegative. The sequenced sample consisted of PBMCs. This chain joins TRBV5-5 and TRBJ1-1; 7 bases match TRBD1. CDR3 sequence (DNA): TGTGCCAGCAGAGGGTTGGTCGGGACAGTAGCTTTCTTT. This sequence encodes CASRGLVGTVAFF.